This TCR beta chain originates from a study of blood T cell repertoires in COVID-19. TCRdb keeps only in-frame clones here, not all; method: immunoSEQ multiplex PCR. The sample has a few hundred thousand clones, roughly nine tenths seen once; the top ten hold 0.95% to 1.5%. This CDR3 contains 16 residues. Germline loops: CDR1 MNHEY, CDR2 SMNVEV (reference sequence). The V and J ends lost 3 bases and 6 bases, in that order; junction bases with no gene match: 7. Material: peripheral blood. The chain carries TRBV27 and TRBJ1-6; 8 nucleotides agree with TRBD1. The sequence derives from a man aged 40-49 years with acute or convalescent COVID-19. The CDR3 spells CASSFGTGGPNSPLHF. The CDR3 DNA follows: TGTGCCAGCAGTTTCGGGACAGGCGGACCTAATTCACCCCTCCACTTT.